Sequencing of this T cell receptor (beta chain) was carried out in a study of T cell responses to AZD1222 COVID-19 vaccine. Profiled with immunoSEQ multiplex PCR; TCRdb holds only in-frame clones, not every one. The sample lists 70,000 to 95,000 clones, almost 90% seen once, with around 1.4% in the top ten. Second-dose intervals of approximately 4 or approximately 12 weeks were pooled. The CDR3 is made up of 13 amino acids. With V trimmed by 7 bases and J by 2 bases, 5 bases remained unmatched. Germline V gene data show CDR1 as MDHEN and CDR2 as SYDVKM. Sequenced material: peripheral blood, taken 28 days after the second AZD1222 dose. This TCR came from an adult who received the AZD1222 COVID-19 vaccine. The rearrangement uses TRBV28 and TRBJ2-7, with 7 bases identical to TRBD1. The CDR3 DNA reads as TGTGCCAGCACCCGGGACAGTACCTACGAGCAGTACTTC. Translating it yields CASTRDSTYEQYF.